This T cell receptor (beta chain) comes out of a study of T cell clonotyping in hematopoietic cell transplantation. Stated time point: recipient sample about 28 days before transplant, after cytoreduction. The assay was immunoSEQ multiplex PCR, and TCRdb's table has in-frame clones only and misses some. The table has roughly 40,000 clones, around 84% seen once. This CDR3 spans 15 amino acids. Trimming pared 5 bases from V and 8 bases from J, leaving 21 bases between. The germline gives CDR1 MNHNS, CDR2 SASEGT. The TCR originated in a man aged 55 to 70 with acute myeloid leukemia. Some clones in this sample may be carry-over from other donors' samples. The chain couples TRBV6-1 to TRBJ1-2, with a tentative D call TRBD1 (6 bases). This material consisted of peripheral blood mononuclear cells, taken before stem cell transplant. The CDR3 sequence: CASSPIPGAQQGYTF. Written as DNA, the CDR3 is TGTGCCAGCAGTCCTATCCCGGGGGCGCAGCAAGGCTACACCTTC.